This TCR beta chain emerged from a study of breast tumors, draining lymph nodes, adjacent tissues. Study-wide points: The lymph node origin of tumor T cells was framed as consistent with a hypothesis, not demonstrated. Tumors had less TCR diversity than lymph nodes, more than nontumor tissue.

Germline CDR1 reads LNHDA; CDR2 reads SQIVND (reference sequence). The CDR3 loop spans 15 amino acids. V gave up 4 bases and J gave up 3 bases, with 12 bases separating them. In TCRdb, the multiplex PCR reads were re-called with MiXCR into one record per CDR3 protein. The sample has 250,000 or so distinct CDR3 sequences, 30% to 35% seen once. This clonotype has at least ten counts. Its target is unknown. Breast cancer patients provided tissue from their axillary draining lymph nodes. The chain is built from TRBV19 and TRBJ1-4; D gene ambiguous. The receptor was derived from a female donor with breast cancer. Some clones in this sample may be carry-over from other donors' samples. Sequenced sample: axillary lymph node tissue. The CDR3 protein is CASSRYPTPNEKLFF. The DNA for the CDR3 is TGTGCCAGTAGTAGATACCCCACACCTAATGAAAAACTGTTTTTT.